The 17 T cell receptor beta chains given below trace back to one sample, sequenced in a study of graft-versus-host responses after intestinal transplantation. Their specific antigens are unknown. The table came from immunoSEQ multiplex PCR; TCRdb's copy has only in-frame clones and leaves some out. The sample comprises roughly 130,000 clones, 85% to 95% of which are singletons, and roughly 0.19% rests with the top ten. The sample consisted of unstimulated CD4+ T cells sorted from spleen or lymph node cells, taken before intestinal transplant. Receptors were obtained from a human donor who received an intestinal transplant.

V is TRBV7-2 and J is TRBJ1-1; a possible D gene is TRBD1 (6 bases). The germline V gene has CDR1 SGHTA and CDR2 FQGNSA. This CDR3 spans 15 amino acids. V was trimmed by 3 bases and J by 1 base, leaving 12 bases between them. The CDR3 DNA reads TGTGCCAGCAGCTTCCCACTGGGGGCGAACACTGAAGCTTTCTTT. Amino acids: CASSFPLGANTEAFF.

This sequence joins TRBV30 and TRBJ2-3, with 8 bases that match TRBD2. The V gene's germline CDR1 is GTSNPN and CDR2 SVGIG (reference sequence). V gave up 4 bases and J gave up 2 bases; unmatched junction bases: 5. CDR3 size: 14 residues. The CDR3 is CAWTLGLATDTQYF. CDR3 sequence (DNA): TGTGCCTGGACCCTAGGACTAGCCACAGATACGCAGTATTTT.

V is TRBV7-2 and J is TRBJ1-2; TRBD1 matches at 9 bases. The germline V gene has CDR1 SGHTA and CDR2 FQGNSA. V shed 4 bases, J shed 11 bases, and the junction held 8 bases outside the gene matches. The CDR3 extends over 13 amino acids. The CDR3 loop reads CASSSSGQGLYTF. The CDR3 bases are TGTGCCAGCAGCTCATCCGGACAGGGGTTGTACACCTTC.

The V and J genes are TRBV2 and TRBJ2-1; 9 bases agree with TRBD2. The CDR3 runs 15 residues. The germline V gene has CDR1 SNHLY and CDR2 FYNNEI. The V segment lost 6 bases and the J segment 4 bases; nucleotides outside the gene matches: 7. The CDR3 DNA follows: TGTGCCAGCAGCAGACTAGCGGTCACTTACAATGAGCAGTTCTTC. This gives the protein CASSRLAVTYNEQFF.

V usage is TRBV30 and J usage is TRBJ2-6, with 7 nucleotides matching TRBD1. V was pared by 3 bases and J by 0 bases, with 5 bases of the junction left unmatched. Per germline, CDR1 GTSNPN and CDR2 SVGIG (reference sequence). The CDR3 extends over 16 amino acids. CDR3 in DNA: TGTGCCTGGAGACCCTCAGGGGGCTCTGGGGCCAACGTCCTGACTTTC. Protein product: CAWRPSGGSGANVLTF.

The chain has TRBV12-5 and TRBJ2-7; weak D call: TRBD1 (6 bases). Deletions cut 3 bases from V and 0 bases from J, with 9 bases between. This CDR3 has 14 amino acids. Germline V gene data show CDR1 as LGHNT and CDR2 as FRNRAP. DNA for the CDR3: TGTGCTAGTGGTTTAAACAGGGTCTCCTACGAGCAGTACTTC. This gives the protein CASGLNRVSYEQYF.

The chain uses TRBV27 and TRBJ2-7, with D perhaps matching TRBD2 (6 bases). CDR1 MNHEY and CDR2 SMNVEV come from the germline V gene (reference sequence). With 3 bases removed from V and 0 bases from J, the gap between germline ends came to 15 bases. CDR3 length: 16 residues. CDR3 protein: CASSFLRDSSSYEQYF. The CDR3, as DNA: TGTGCCAGCAGTTTCCTGAGGGACTCGAGCTCCTACGAGCAGTACTTC.

The chain employs TRBV6-1 and TRBJ1-4; D is possibly TRBD1 (5 bases). The CDR3 is 15 residues long. Germline V CDR1 and CDR2: MNHNS, SASEGT. Between the trimmed V and J ends, which lost 5 bases and 7 bases, there was a span of 17 bases. The CDR3 sequence is CASSLGTLRGEKLFF. The CDR3 DNA reads as TGTGCCAGCAGTCTGGGGACGCTCAGAGGTGAAAAACTGTTTTTT.

The chain carries TRBV7-6 and TRBJ2-7; D possibly matches TRBD1 or TRBD2 (6 bases each). The CDR3 runs 15 residues. V lost 2 bases, J lost 0 bases, and 11 bases lay in between. Germline assignment: CDR1 SGHVS and CDR2 FNYEAQ. CDR3 amino acids: CASSLRGDFSYEQYF. The CDR3 DNA reads as TGTGCCAGCAGCTTAAGGGGGGACTTCTCCTACGAGCAGTACTTC.

The CDR3 reads CASSSPEGRGYNEQFF. The CDR3, as DNA: TGTGCCAGCAGCTCCCCGGAAGGGCGAGGGTACAATGAGCAGTTCTTC. The J gene is TRBJ2-1, the V gene TRBV7-3, with D possibly TRBD2 on 5 matching bases. This CDR3 has 16 amino acids. Trimming pared 4 bases from V and 4 bases from J, leaving 17 bases between. CDR1 and CDR2 (germline): SGHTA, FQGTGA.

The V call is TRBV19, the J call TRBJ1-1; D is unresolved. The CDR3 has 13 amino acids. Trimming took off 4 bases at V and 1 base at J, with 7 bases between the two ends. CDR1 is LNHDA and CDR2 is SQIVND in the germline V gene (reference sequence). The CDR3 reads CASSSPQNTEAFF. The CDR3 DNA sequence: TGTGCCAGTAGTAGTCCGCAGAACACTGAAGCTTTCTTT.

The rearrangement uses TRBV18 and TRBJ1-2; 8 nucleotides line up with TRBD1. The V segment lost 3 bases and the J segment 5 bases; nucleotides outside the gene matches: 8. The CDR3 sequence is 15 residues long. Germline lookup yields CDR1 KGHSH and CDR2 LQKENI. CDR3 region: CASSPPGQVGYGYTF. CDR3 DNA: TGTGCCAGCTCACCGCCGGGACAGGTTGGTTATGGCTACACCTTC. Drawing the rest from reference TRBV18 and TRBJ1-2, the complete variable domain is NAGVMQNPRHLVRRRGQEARLRCSPMKGHSHVYWYRQLPEEGLKFMVYLQKENIIDESGMPKERFSAEFPKEGPSILRIQQVVRGDSAAYFCASSPPGQVGYGYTFGSGTRLTVV.

The chain couples TRBV9 to TRBJ2-7; D perhaps matches TRBD2 (5 bases). The V end lost 7 bases, the J end lost 6 bases, and 17 bases lay between the germline ends. CDR1 SGDLS and CDR2 YYNGEE come from the germline V gene. The CDR3 consists of 13 residues. The CDR3 protein is CASSFGGWGEQYF. The CDR3 DNA reads TGTGCCAGCTCCTTCGGCGGGTGGGGCGAGCAGTACTTC.

The V and J genes are TRBV15 and TRBJ2-7; D may be TRBD2 (6 bases). Germline assignment: CDR1 LNHNV and CDR2 YYDKDF (reference sequence). V was pared by 0 bases and J by 4 bases, with 13 bases between. This CDR3 contains 15 residues. The CDR3 loop is CATSREEGPSYEQYF. The CDR3 DNA sequence: TGTGCCACCAGCAGAGAGGAGGGCCCTAGTTACGAGCAGTACTTC.

This chain links TRBV13 with TRBJ2-7; 14 bases align to TRBD2. The CDR3 consists of 18 residues. Germline V gives CDR1 PRHDT, CDR2 FYEKMQ (reference sequence). V dropped 5 bases and J dropped 3; count of bases not matched to a gene: 12. In DNA, the CDR3 is TGTGCCAGCAGCCCCTACTCCGGGACTAGCGGGAGACTCTACGAGCAGTACTTC. Translation: CASSPYSGTSGRLYEQYF.

The chain is built from TRBV5-1 and TRBJ2-7; 10 bases fit TRBD2. Unmatched junction bases numbered 3, after V lost 0 bases and J lost 0 bases. Germline V gene data show CDR1 as SGHRS and CDR2 as YFSETQ. CDR3 size: 16 residues. The CDR3 sequence: CASSLGRTSGSYEQYF. The CDR3 bases are TGCGCCAGCAGCTTGGGACGGACTAGCGGCTCCTACGAGCAGTACTTC.

V gene TRBV7-2 combines with J gene TRBJ2-1; D is possibly TRBD2 (5 bases). V lost 3 bases, J lost 3 bases, and 12 bases lay in between. CDR1 is SGHTA, CDR2 FQGNSA, per germline. The CDR3 consists of 15 residues. The DNA of the CDR3 is TGTGCCAGCAGCTTTAGGAGCGCGGGCTACAATGAGCAGTTCTTC. Translated: CASSFRSAGYNEQFF.